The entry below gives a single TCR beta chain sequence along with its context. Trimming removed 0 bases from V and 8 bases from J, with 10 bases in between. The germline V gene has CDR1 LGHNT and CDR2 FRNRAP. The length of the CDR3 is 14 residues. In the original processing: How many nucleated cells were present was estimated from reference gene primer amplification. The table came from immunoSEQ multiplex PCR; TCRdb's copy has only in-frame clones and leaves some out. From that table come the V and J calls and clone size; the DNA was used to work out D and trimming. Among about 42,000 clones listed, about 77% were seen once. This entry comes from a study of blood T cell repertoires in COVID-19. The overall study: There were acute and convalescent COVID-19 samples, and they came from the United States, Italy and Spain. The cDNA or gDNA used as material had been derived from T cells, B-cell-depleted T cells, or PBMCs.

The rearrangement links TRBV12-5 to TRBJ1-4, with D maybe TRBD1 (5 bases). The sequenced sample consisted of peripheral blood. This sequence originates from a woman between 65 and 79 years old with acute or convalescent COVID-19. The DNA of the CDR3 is TGTGCTAGTGGTTTGGTAACGAAGGGGGAAAAACTGTTTTTT. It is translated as CASGLVTKGEKLFF.